This T cell receptor (beta chain) was observed in a study of cytomegalovirus exposure and HLA in healthy donors. The CDR3 runs 17 residues. V lost 10 bases and J lost 2, with 24 bases in between. Germline V gene lookup returns CDR1 SGHDT and CDR2 YYEEEE. PCR amplification relied on 60 Vbeta primers (plus 13 Jbeta primers). TCRdb's table, derived via immunoSEQ multiplex PCR, lists solely in-frame clones and lacks some. This sample contains 120,000 to 150,000 clones. The chain links TRBV5-6 to TRBJ2-2; D may be TRBD1 (6 bases). This receptor was taken from a man aged 35 to 55 in good health and CMV-seronegative. Source material: PBMCs. The CDR3 DNA is TGTGCCGGGAGCAGGGGATTAGGACCTATAAACACCGGGGAGCTGTTTTTT. This codes for CAGSRGLGPINTGELFF.